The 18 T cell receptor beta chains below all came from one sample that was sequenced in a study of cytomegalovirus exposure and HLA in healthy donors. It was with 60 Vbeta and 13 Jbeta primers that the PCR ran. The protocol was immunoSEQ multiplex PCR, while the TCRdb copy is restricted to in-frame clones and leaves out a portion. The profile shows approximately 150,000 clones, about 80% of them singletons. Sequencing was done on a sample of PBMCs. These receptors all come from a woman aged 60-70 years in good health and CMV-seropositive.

CDR3 amino acids: CSAGLITDTQYF. The CDR3 region has the DNA TGCAGCGCTGGGCTCATCACAGATACGCAGTATTTT. The chain has TRBV29-1 and TRBJ2-3; D is unclear. This CDR3 contains 12 residues. The V gene's germline CDR1 is SQVTM and CDR2 ANQGSEA. Trimming removed 7 bases from V and 2 bases from J, with 10 bases in between.

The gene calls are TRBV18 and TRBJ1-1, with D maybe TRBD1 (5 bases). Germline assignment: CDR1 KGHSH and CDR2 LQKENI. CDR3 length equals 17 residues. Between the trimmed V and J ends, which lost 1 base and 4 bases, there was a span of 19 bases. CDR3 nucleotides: TGTGCCAGCTCACCACTGCCTGGCGTTGACAGTAGCACTGAAGCTTTCTTT. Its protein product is CASSPLPGVDSSTEAFF.

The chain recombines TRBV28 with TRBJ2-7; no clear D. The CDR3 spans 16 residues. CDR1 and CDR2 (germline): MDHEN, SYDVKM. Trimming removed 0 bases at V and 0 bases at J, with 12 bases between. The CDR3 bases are TGTGCCAGCAGTTTATGGCCCCAGGCGACCTCCTACGAGCAGTACTTC. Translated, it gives CASSLWPQATSYEQYF.

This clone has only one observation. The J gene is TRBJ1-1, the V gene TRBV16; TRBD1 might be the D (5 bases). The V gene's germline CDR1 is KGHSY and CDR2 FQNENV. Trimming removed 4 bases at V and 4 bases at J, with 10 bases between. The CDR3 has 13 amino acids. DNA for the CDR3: TGTGCCAGCAGCCGTGGAAGGGGCACTGAAGCTTTCTTT. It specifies CASSRGRGTEAFF.

The CDR3 protein is CARDLGEETQYF. CDR3 sequence (DNA): TGCGCCAGAGACTTGGGTGAGGAGACGCAGTATTTT. The chain combines TRBV23-1 with TRBJ2-3; D unclear. TRBV23-1 carries the ORF label, with uncertain function. V was shortened by 9 bases and J by 9 bases, with 16 bases between the two germline ends. This CDR3 is 12 amino acids long.

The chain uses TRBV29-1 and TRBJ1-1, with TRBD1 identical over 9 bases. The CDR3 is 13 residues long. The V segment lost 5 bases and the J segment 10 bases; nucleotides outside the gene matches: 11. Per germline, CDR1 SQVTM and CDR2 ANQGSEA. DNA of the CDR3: TGCAGCGTTACACCCGGGACAGGGATGGGAGCTTTCTTT. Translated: CSVTPGTGMGAFF.

CDR3 loop: CATSSGLAGDTQYF. Written as DNA, the CDR3 is TGTGCCACCAGCAGTGGACTAGCGGGAGATACGCAGTATTTT. The genes are TRBV15 and TRBJ2-3, with 11 bases identical to TRBD2. The V segment lost 3 bases and the J segment 5 bases; nucleotides outside the gene matches: 1. The CDR3 has 14 residues. Germline V lookup: CDR1 LNHNV, CDR2 YYDKDF (reference sequence).

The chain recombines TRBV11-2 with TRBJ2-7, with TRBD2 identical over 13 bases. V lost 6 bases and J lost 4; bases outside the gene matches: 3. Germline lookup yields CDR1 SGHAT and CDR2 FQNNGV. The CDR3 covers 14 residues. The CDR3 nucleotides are TGTGCCAGCAGGCAGACTAGCGGGAGGTACGAGCAGTACTTC. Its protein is CASRQTSGRYEQYF.

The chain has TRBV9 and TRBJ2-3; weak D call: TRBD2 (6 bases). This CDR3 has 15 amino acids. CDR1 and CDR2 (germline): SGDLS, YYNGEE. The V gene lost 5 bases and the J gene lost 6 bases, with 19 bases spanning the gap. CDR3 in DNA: TGTGCCAGCAGAACCAGCGGGCGAGCTCTGGATACGCAGTATTTT. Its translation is CASRTSGRALDTQYF.

Written as DNA, the CDR3 is TGTGCCAGTAGGGAGACAGGGGGCTCCTATGGCTACACCTTC. Translated: CASRETGGSYGYTF. This chain uses TRBV27 with TRBJ1-2; 10 bases align to TRBD1. Losses at the gene ends were 9 bases for V and 4 bases for J; bases not matched to a gene: 8. The germline V gene encodes CDR1 MNHEY and CDR2 SMNVEV (reference sequence). The CDR3 covers 14 residues.

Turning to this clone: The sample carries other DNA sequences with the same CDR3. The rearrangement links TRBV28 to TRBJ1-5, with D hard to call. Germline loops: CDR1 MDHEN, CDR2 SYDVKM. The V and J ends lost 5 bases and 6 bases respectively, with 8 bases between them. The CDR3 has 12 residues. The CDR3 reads CASSRGSQPQHF. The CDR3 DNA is TGTGCCAGCAGTCGAGGGAGTCAGCCCCAGCATTTT.

CDR3 in amino acids: CASSLWGGQNTEAFF. In DNA, the CDR3 is TGTGCCAGCAGTTTATGGGGGGGCCAAAACACTGAAGCTTTCTTT. The chain is built from TRBV27 and TRBJ1-1; TRBD1 is a possible D gene (6 bases). V dropped 1 base and J dropped 2 bases, with 11 bases sitting between them. There are 15 residues in the CDR3. From germline, CDR1 is MNHEY and CDR2 SMNVEV (reference sequence).

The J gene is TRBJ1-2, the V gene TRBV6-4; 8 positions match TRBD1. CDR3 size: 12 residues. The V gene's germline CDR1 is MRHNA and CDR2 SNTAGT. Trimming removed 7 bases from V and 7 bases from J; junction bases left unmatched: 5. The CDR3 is CASNSGTGGYTF. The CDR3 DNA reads TGTGCCAGCAATTCCGGGACAGGTGGCTACACCTTC.

CDR3 loop: CATYPGGRGTDTQYF. The CDR3 DNA reads TGTGCCACCTATCCCGGCGGGAGGGGCACAGATACGCAGTATTTT. V gene TRBV10-3 combines with J gene TRBJ2-3, with 9 bases matching TRBD2. The germline V gene has CDR1 ENHRY and CDR2 SYGVKD. The ends lost 10 bases at V and 1 base at J; junction bases unmatched: 9. CDR3 length equals 15 residues.

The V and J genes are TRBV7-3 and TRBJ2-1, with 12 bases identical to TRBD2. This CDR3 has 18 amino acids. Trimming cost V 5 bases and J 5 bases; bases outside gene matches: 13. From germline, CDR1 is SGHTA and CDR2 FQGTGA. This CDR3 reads CASSRFGSLAGGHNEQFF. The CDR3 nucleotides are TGTGCCAGCAGCCGATTTGGGTCCCTAGCGGGAGGGCACAATGAGCAGTTCTTC.

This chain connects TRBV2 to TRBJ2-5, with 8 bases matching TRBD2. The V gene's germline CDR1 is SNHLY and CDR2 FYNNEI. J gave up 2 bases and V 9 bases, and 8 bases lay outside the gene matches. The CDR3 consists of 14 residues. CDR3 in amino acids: CASNSGTRQETQYF. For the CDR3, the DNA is TGTGCCAGTAATAGCGGGACGCGTCAAGAGACCCAGTACTTC. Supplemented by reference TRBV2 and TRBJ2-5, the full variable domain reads EPEVTQTPSHQVTQMGQEVILRCVPISNHLYFYWYRQILGQKVEFLVSFYNNEISEKSEIFDDQFSVERPDGSNFTLKIRSTKLEDSAMYFCASNSGTRQETQYFGPGTRLLVL.

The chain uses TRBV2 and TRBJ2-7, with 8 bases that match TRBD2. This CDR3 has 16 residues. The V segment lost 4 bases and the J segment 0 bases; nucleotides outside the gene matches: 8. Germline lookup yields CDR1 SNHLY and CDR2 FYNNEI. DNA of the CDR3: TGTGCCAGCAGTGGGGCTAGCGGGCCGAGCTCCTACGAGCAGTACTTC. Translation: CASSGASGPSSYEQYF. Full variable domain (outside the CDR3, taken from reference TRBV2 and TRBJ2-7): EPEVTQTPSHQVTQMGQEVILRCVPISNHLYFYWYRQILGQKVEFLVSFYNNEISEKSEIFDDQFSVERPDGSNFTLKIRSTKLEDSAMYFCASSGASGPSSYEQYFGPGTRLTVT.

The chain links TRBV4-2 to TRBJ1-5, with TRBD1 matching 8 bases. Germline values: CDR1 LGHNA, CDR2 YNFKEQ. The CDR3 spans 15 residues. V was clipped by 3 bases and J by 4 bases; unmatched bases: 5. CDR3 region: CASSQVDRENQPQHF. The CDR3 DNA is TGTGCCAGCAGCCAGGTGGACAGGGAGAATCAGCCCCAGCATTTT.